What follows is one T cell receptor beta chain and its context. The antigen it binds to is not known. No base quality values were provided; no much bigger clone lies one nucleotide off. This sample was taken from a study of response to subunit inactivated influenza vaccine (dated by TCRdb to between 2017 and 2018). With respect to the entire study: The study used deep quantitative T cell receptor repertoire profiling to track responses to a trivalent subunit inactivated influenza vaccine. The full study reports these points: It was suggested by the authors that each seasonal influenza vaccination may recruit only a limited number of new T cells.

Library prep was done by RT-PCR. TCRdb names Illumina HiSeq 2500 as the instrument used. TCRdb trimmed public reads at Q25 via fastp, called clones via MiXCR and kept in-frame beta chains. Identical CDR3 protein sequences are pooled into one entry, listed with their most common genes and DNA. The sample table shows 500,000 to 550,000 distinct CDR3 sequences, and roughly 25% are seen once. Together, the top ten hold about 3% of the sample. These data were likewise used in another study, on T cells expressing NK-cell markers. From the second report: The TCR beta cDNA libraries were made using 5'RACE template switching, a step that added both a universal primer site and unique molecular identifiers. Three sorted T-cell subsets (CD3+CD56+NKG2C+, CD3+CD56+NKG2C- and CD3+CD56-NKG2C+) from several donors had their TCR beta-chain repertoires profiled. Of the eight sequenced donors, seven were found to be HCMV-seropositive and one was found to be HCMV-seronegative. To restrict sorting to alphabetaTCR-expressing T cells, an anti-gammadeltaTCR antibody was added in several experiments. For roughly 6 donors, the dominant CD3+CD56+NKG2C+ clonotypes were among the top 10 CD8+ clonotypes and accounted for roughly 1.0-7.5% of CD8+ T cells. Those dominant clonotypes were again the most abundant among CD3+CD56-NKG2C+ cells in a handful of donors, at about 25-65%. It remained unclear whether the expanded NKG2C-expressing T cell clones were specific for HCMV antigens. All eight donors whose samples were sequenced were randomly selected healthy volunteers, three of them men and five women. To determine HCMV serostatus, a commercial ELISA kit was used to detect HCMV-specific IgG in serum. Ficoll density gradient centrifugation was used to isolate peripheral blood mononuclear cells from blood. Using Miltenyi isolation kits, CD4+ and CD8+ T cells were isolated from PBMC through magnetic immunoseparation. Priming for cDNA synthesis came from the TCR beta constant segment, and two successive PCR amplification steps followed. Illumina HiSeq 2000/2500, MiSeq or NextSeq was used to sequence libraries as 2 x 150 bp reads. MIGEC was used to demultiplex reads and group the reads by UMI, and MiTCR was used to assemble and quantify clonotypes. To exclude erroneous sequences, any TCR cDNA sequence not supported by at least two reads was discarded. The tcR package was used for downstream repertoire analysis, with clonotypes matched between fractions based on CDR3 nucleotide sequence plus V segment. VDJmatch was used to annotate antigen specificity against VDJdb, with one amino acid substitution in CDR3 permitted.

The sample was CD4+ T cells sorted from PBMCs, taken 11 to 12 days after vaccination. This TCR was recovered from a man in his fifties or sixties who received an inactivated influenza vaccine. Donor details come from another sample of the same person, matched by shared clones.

This receptor carries the CDR3 CASSDGGGTGELFF. The DNA is TGCGCCAGCAGCGACGGCGGGGGGACCGGGGAGCTGTTTTTT. The V and J genes are TRBV5-1 and TRBJ2-2; TRBD2 lines up with 8 middle nucleotides. Trimming removed 4 bases from V and 5 bases from J; the gene matches leave 4 bases unexplained. Spanning cysteine to phenylalanine, the CDR3 consists of 14 amino acids. This entry keeps only the CDR3 DNA: 42 bases, framed from base 1. The germline V gene gives CDR1 as SGHRS and CDR2 as YFSETQ.